This T cell receptor beta chain was sequenced for a study of multiple sclerosis patients with progressive multifocal leukoencephalopathy. The CDR3 consists of 15 residues. Per germline, CDR1 LNHDA and CDR2 SQIVND (reference sequence). Deletions cut 0 bases from V and 7 bases from J, with 15 bases between. Study-level points and caveats: No common TRBV or TRBJ usage or pairing appeared at PML.

Time point given: approximately 12 months of natalizumab therapy. All patients had prior interferon beta, and all PML patients were female. With regard to this clone: Its antigen is as yet unknown.

This was a survey-level run. Each PCR contained spiked synthetic TR CDR3 controls spanning every V-J pairing. Using immunoSEQ multiplex PCR, the repertoire was profiled, and TCRdb retains in-frame clones only, with some absent. Among more than 20,000 clones listed, under 95% were seen once. The genes are TRBV19 and TRBJ1-2, with a weak D call TRBD1 (5 bases). The receptor's source is a man in his thirties or forties with multiple sclerosis. The material sequenced was PBMCs, taken from a patient treated with natalizumab. The chain's CDR3 is CASSIDRIGGSGYTF. Here the CDR3 DNA reads TGTGCCAGTAGTATAGATCGAATCGGGGGAAGTGGCTACACCTTC.